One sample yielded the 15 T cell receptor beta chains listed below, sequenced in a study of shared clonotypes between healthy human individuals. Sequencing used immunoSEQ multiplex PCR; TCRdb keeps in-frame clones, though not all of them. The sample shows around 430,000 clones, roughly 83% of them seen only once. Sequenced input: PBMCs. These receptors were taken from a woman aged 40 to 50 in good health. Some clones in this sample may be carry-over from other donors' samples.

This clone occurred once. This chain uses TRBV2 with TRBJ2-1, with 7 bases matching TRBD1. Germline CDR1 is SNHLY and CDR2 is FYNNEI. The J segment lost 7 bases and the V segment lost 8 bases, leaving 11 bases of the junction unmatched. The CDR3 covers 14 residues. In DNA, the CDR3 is TGTGCCAGCCGGCCGGGACAGTCTAAAAATGAGCAGTTCTTC. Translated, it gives CASRPGQSKNEQFF.

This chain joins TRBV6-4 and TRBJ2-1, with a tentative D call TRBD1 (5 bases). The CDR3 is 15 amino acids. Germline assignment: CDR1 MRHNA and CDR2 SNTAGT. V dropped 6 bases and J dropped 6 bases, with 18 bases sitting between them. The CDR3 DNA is TGTGCCAGCAGCCCCCAGGGTGATAACACCAATGAGCAGTTCTTC. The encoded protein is CASSPQGDNTNEQFF.

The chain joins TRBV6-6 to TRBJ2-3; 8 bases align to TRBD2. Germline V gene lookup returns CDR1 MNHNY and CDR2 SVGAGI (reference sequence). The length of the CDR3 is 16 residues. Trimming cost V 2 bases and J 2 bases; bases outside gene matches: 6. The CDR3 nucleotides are TGTGCCAGCAGTTACCGGACTAGCAGTAACACAGATACGCAGTATTTT. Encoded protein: CASSYRTSSNTDTQYF.

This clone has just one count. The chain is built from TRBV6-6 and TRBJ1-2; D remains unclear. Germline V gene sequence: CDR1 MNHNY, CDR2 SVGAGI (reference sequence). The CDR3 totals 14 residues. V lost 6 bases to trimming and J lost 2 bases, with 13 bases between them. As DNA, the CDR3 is TGTGCCAGCAGGGTTTTGTCCGGGAACTATGGCTACACCTTC. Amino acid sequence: CASRVLSGNYGYTF.

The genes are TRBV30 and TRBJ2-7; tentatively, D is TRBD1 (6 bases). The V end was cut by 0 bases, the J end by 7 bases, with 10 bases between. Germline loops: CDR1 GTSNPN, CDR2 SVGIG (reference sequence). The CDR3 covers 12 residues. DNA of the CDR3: TGTGCCTGGAGTGTAGGGCAGGGGGAGCAGTACTTC. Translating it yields CAWSVGQGEQYF.

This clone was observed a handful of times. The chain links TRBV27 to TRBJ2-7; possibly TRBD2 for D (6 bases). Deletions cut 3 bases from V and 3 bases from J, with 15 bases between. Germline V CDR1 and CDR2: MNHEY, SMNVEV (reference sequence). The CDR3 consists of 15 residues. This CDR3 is CASSFQAGTFYEQYF. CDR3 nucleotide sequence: TGTGCCAGCAGTTTTCAAGCGGGTACTTTCTACGAGCAGTACTTC.

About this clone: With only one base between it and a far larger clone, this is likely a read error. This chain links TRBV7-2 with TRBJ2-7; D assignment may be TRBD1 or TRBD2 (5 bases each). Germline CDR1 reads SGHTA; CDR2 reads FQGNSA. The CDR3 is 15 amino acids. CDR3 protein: CAGSLVRAGTYEQYF. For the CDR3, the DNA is TGTGCCGGCAGCTTAGTTCGGGCAGGGACGTACGAGCAGTACTTC.

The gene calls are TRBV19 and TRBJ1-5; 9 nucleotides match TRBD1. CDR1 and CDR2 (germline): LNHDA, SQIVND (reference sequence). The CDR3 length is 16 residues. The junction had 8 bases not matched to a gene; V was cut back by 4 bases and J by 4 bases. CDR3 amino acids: CASSTTRTGANQPQHF. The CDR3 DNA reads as TGTGCCAGTAGTACTACACGGACAGGGGCGAATCAGCCCCAGCATTTT.

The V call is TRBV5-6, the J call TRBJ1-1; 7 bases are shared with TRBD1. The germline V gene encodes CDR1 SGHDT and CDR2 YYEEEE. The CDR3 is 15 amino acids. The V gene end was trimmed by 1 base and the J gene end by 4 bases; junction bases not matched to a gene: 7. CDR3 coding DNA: TGTGCCAGCAGCTTGAGGCAGGGGGAGACCACTGAAGCTTTCTTT. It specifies CASSLRQGETTEAFF.

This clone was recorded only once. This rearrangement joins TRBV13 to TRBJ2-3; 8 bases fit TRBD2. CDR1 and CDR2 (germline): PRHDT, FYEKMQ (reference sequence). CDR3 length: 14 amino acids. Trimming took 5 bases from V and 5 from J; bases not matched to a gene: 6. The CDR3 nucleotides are TGTGCCAGCAGCGTTAGCGGGATGGGAGATACGCAGTATTTT. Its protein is CASSVSGMGDTQYF.

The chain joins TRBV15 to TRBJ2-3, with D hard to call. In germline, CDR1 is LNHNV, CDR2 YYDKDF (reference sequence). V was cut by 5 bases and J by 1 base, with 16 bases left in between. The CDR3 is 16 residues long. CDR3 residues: CATSVGATRRTDTQYF. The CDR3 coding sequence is TGTGCCACCAGCGTCGGTGCGACCCGACGCACAGATACGCAGTATTTT.

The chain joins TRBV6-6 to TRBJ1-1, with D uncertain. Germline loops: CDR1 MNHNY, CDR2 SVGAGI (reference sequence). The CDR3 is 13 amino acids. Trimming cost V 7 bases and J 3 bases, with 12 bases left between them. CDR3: CASNPNIDTEAFF. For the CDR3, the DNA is TGTGCCAGCAACCCAAACATTGACACTGAAGCTTTCTTT.

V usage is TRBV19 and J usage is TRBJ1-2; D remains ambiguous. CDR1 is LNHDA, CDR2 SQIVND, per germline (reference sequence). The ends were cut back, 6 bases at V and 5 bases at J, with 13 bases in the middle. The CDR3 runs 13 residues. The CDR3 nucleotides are TGTGCCAGTAGCCCTGGGGAGACTTATGGCTACACCTTC. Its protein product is CASSPGETYGYTF.

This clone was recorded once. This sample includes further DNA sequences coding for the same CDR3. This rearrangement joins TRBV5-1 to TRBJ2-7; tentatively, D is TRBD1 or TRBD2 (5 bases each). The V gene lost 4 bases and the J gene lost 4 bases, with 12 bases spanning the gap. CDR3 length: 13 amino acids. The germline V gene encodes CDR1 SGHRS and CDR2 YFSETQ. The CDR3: CASSPGRSYEQYF. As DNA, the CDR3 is TGCGCCAGCAGCCCGGGACGGTCATACGAGCAGTACTTC.

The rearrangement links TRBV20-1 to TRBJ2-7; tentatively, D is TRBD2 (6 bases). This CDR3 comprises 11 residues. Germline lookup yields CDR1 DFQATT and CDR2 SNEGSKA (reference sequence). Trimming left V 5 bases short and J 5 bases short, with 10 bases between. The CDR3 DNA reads TGCAGTGCTCCGGGAGTCCACGAGCAGTACTTC. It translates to CSAPGVHEQYF.